A single sample is the source of the 18 T cell receptor beta chains below, sequenced in a study of glioma-infiltrating T cells (TCRdb year 2016). Instrument on record: Illumina MiSeq. TCR alpha and beta CDR3 regions were amplified with the iRepertoire nested amplicon-rescue multiplex PCR (arm-PCR) platform from RNA. Clones were called with MiXCR by TCRdb after fastp trimmed the public reads at Q25, and only in-frame beta chains were retained. Entries are consolidated by CDR3 protein sequence, retaining the most common genes and DNA. This sample gives 160,000 or so distinct CDR3 sequences in total; more than 35% of them show up just once. About 5.2% of the sample comes from the top ten. Source material: glioma tissue, nonneoplastic brain tissue, or PBMCs (not recorded which). These TCRs come from a human donor with low-grade glioma or glioblastoma, undergoing nonglioma brain surgery, or in good health (not recorded which).

In regard to this clonotype: Mismatch with germline at one junction end may stem from a read error. The chain recombines TRBV28 with TRBJ2-1; no clear D. The length of the CDR3 is 13 residues. CDR1 is MDHEN, CDR2 SYDVKM, per germline. The CDR3: CVSSPRKVNEQFF. The CDR3 DNA reads as TGTGTCAGCAGTCCACGTAAGGTCAATGAGCAGTTCTTC.

This clonotype occurred many times. The V call is TRBV20-1, the J call TRBJ1-6; D might be TRBD1 (5 bases). Trimming took 5 bases from V and 8 from J, leaving 19 bases between them. Germline V gene lookup returns CDR1 DFQATT and CDR2 SNEGSKA (reference sequence). The CDR3 loop spans 15 amino acids. The CDR3 here is CSARDARGMDSPLHF. The CDR3 bases are TGCAGTGCTCGGGACGCCCGCGGTATGGATTCACCCCTCCACTTT.

The gene calls are TRBV2 and TRBJ2-7; no firm D call. Trimming took 7 bases from V and 11 from J, leaving 21 bases between them. Germline V gives CDR1 SNHLY, CDR2 FYNNEI. There are 13 residues in the CDR3. CDR3 region: CASTEEDGVLKYF. CDR3 in DNA: TGTGCCAGCACCGAGGAAGACGGCGTCTTAAAGTACTTC. The full variable domain, completed using reference TRBV2 and TRBJ2-7, is EPEVTQTPSHQVTQMGQEVILRCVPISNHLYFYWYRQILGQKVEFLVSFYNNEISEKSEIFDDQFSVERPDGSNFTLKIRSTKLEDSAMYFCASTEEDGVLKYFGPGTRLTVT.

The table lists this clonotype with many counts. V and J are TRBV7-9 and TRBJ1-2; D might be TRBD1 (5 bases). Trimming pared 7 bases from V and 4 bases from J, leaving 13 bases between. Germline assignment: CDR1 SEHNR and CDR2 FQNEAQ (reference sequence). The CDR3 runs to 13 residues. CDR3 residues: CASTKTASYGYTF. The CDR3 DNA is TGTGCCAGCACCAAGACAGCGAGCTATGGCTACACCTTC.

This chain joins TRBV7-9 and TRBJ2-7; unclear D gene. This CDR3 is built from 13 residues. Trimming cost V 5 bases and J 5 bases, with 13 bases left between them. Looked up from germline, CDR1 is SEHNR and CDR2 is FQNEAQ (reference sequence). The CDR3 protein is CASSPPPHNEQYF. CDR3 coding DNA: TGTGCCAGCAGCCCCCCCCCCCACAACGAGCAGTACTTC.

A few counts support this clonotype. The V gene is TRBV28, the J gene TRBJ2-2; 14 bases align to TRBD2. Per germline, CDR1 MDHEN and CDR2 SYDVKM. Trimming removed 5 bases from V and 6 bases from J; junction bases left unmatched: 5. The CDR3 runs to 16 residues. The CDR3 DNA reads TGTGCCAGCAGTCCGGGGACTAGCGGGAGCCCCGGGGAGCTGTTTTTT. It specifies CASSPGTSGSPGELFF. The full variable domain, completed using reference TRBV28 and TRBJ2-2, is DVKVTQSSRYLVKRTGEKVFLECVQDMDHENMFWYRQDPGLGLRLIYFSYDVKMKEKGDIPEGYSVSREKKERFSLILESASTNQTSMYLCASSPGTSGSPGELFFGEGSRLTVL.

Note on this clonotype: A much larger clonotype is one base distant, so this may be a read error. CDR3 in DNA: TGTGCCAGCAGCCCCACAGGGGAGTTGCGCTACGAGCAGTACTTC. It specifies CASSPTGELRYEQYF. The V call is TRBV6-2 or TRBV6-3, the J call TRBJ2-7, with TRBD1 identical over 7 bases. This CDR3 has 15 amino acids. CDR1 and CDR2 from the germline V gene are MNHEY and SVGEGT. V trimming: 6 bases; J trimming: 3 bases; junction bases outside the gene matches: 11.

This clonotype was counted many times. The chain uses TRBV2 and TRBJ1-3, with a possible D match to TRBD1 (5 bases). Looked up from germline, CDR1 is SNHLY and CDR2 is FYNNEI. V dropped 4 bases and J dropped 0 bases, with 10 bases sitting between them. The CDR3 is made up of 15 amino acids. CDR3 DNA sequence: TGTGCCAGCAGTGGGGGACTTATCTCTGGAAACACCATATATTTT. It encodes CASSGGLISGNTIYF.

This clonotype occurred once. A much larger clone sits a single nucleotide away, making a read error possible. The rearrangement links TRBV28 to TRBJ1-5, with a tentative D call TRBD1 (6 bases). The CDR3 is made up of 13 amino acids. CDR1 MDHEN and CDR2 SYDVKM come from the germline V gene. CDR3 in DNA: TGTGCCAGCAGTGAGGGGGGGGGTCAGCCCCAGGATTTT. This encodes CASSEGGGQPQDF.

A note on this clonotype: A much larger clone sits a single nucleotide away, making a read error possible. The V gene is TRBV20-1, the J gene TRBJ2-1; no reliable D call. CDR3 length: 12 amino acids. CDR1 DFQATT and CDR2 SNEGSKA come from the germline V gene (reference sequence). The CDR3 here is CSAQSNYNEHFF. CDR3 nucleotide sequence: TGCAGTGCTCAATCGAATTATAATGAGCATTTCTTC.

With regard to this clonotype: A read error may be the cause here, since a much bigger clone is one base away. This sequence joins TRBV28 and TRBJ2-7; D remains ambiguous. The germline CDR1 and CDR2 sequences are MDHEN and SYDVKM. V lost 2 bases and J lost 3, with 8 bases in between. The CDR3 sequence is 13 residues long. CDR3 in amino acids: CASSLSLVYEQYF. CDR3 bases: TGTGCCAGCAGTTTAAGTCTTGTCTACGAGCAGTACTTC.

Concerning this clonotype: This may arise from a read error, as a much more abundant clone is one base away. The V gene is TRBV4-1, the J gene TRBJ2-1, with 7 bases fitting TRBD2. V gave up 7 bases and J gave up 6 bases; unmatched junction bases: 9. This CDR3 is built from 14 residues. Germline V lookup: CDR1 MGHRA, CDR2 YSYEKL. CDR3 in DNA: TGCGCCAGCAACATAGAGGGAGGGCCCAATGAGCAGTTCTTC. Translating gives CASNIEGGPNEQFF.

This clonotype was seen repeatedly, ten times or more. This chain uses TRBV6-1 with TRBJ1-2, with D unclear. This CDR3 contains 14 residues. Germline V gives CDR1 MNHNS, CDR2 SASEGT. Trimming removed 5 bases at V and 3 bases at J, with 13 bases between. CDR3 amino acids: CASSQRTGYYGYTF. As DNA, the CDR3 is TGTGCCAGCAGTCAGAGGACCGGATACTATGGCTACACCTTC.

The chain recombines TRBV7-2 with TRBJ2-7; D gene unclear. The CDR3 runs 14 residues. Germline lookup yields CDR1 SGHTA and CDR2 FQGNSA. Trimming left V 0 bases short and J 7 bases short, with 13 bases between. The CDR3 DNA follows: TGTGCCAGCAGCTTAGCGCAGACGGACGTGGAGCAGTACTTC. Translation: CASSLAQTDVEQYF.

This clonotype has just a few counts. The chain employs TRBV12-3 or TRBV12-4 and TRBJ2-7; 8 bases agree with TRBD1. Trimming at V came to 8 bases and at J to 1 base, leaving 10 bases not matched to a gene. The CDR3 has 15 amino acids. The CDR3 sequence: CASALFDRGSYEQYF. The CDR3 nucleotides are TGTGCCAGCGCCCTTTTCGACAGGGGTTCCTACGAGCAGTACTTC.

To note about this clonotype: This may arise from a read error, as a much more abundant clone is one base away. This rearrangement joins TRBV28 to TRBJ2-1; a possible D gene is TRBD2 (5 bases). Germline V gene data show CDR1 as MDHEN and CDR2 as SYDVKM. The V end lost 5 bases, the J end lost 10 bases, and 15 bases lay between the germline ends. This CDR3 comprises 13 residues. The DNA of the CDR3 is TGTGCCAGCAGTATTAGCGTCACGGGGGAGCAGTTCTTC. Translated: CASSISVTGEQFF.

Regarding this clonotype: A single base separates this from a much larger clone, so it may be a read error. The chain carries TRBV20-1 and TRBJ2-1, with D tentatively TRBD1 or TRBD2 (5 bases each). The V gene's germline CDR1 is DFQATT and CDR2 SNEGSKA (reference sequence). The CDR3 spans 16 residues. V was trimmed by 8 bases and J by 4 bases, leaving 24 bases between them. CDR3 sequence: CSPLARDGGLYNEQFF. The CDR3 coding sequence is TGCAGTCCTCTGGCCCGGGACGGAGGCCTTTACAATGAGCAGTTCTTC.

This clonotype has at least ten counts. V and J are TRBV28 and TRBJ2-3, with 10 bases matching TRBD2. V was clipped by 5 bases and J by 2 bases; unmatched bases: 7. The CDR3 has 16 amino acids. Germline CDR1 and CDR2: MDHEN and SYDVKM. CDR3 sequence: CASSPSGRGPTDTQYF. The CDR3 DNA reads TGTGCCAGCAGTCCAAGCGGGAGGGGGCCCACAGATACGCAGTATTTT.